These 5 T cell receptor beta chains were all obtained from the same sample, sequenced in a study of neurological immune-mediated disorders. TCRdb recomputed calls from the 5' RACE reads with MiXCR, one row per CDR3 protein. Of 85,000 to 110,000 distinct CDR3 sequences listed, about a tenth are singletons. The sample's time point: longitudinal time-point 3. The sample was PBMCs. These receptors came from a female donor with HTLV-1-associated myelopathy (HAM/TSP).

This clonotype was counted at least ten times. The chain is built from TRBV12-3 or TRBV12-4 and TRBJ2-3; D is unresolved. This CDR3 is built from 13 residues. The V and J ends lost 3 bases and 4 bases respectively, with 8 bases between them. CDR3 sequence reads: CASSLRTPDTQYF. The DNA for the CDR3 is TGTGCCAGCAGTTTGAGGACCCCAGATACGCAGTATTTT.

This clonotype was detected ten times or more. V usage is TRBV5-8 and J usage is TRBJ2-1; D is unclear. The germline V and J ends were trimmed by 3 bases and 9 bases, with 7 bases remaining between them. The CDR3 is 11 amino acids. In germline, CDR1 is SGHTS, CDR2 YDEGEE. The CDR3 protein is CASSSNFEQFF. In nucleotides, the CDR3 is TGTGCCAGCAGCTCCAACTTTGAGCAGTTCTTC.

This clonotype was recorded at least ten times. The CDR3 nucleotides read TGTGCCAGCAGTTCCTCCCCGACGGGAACCTATGGCTACACCTTC. This codes for CASSSSPTGTYGYTF. V is TRBV12-3 or TRBV12-4 and J is TRBJ1-2; D not resolved. CDR3 length equals 15 residues. The V gene lost 4 bases and the J gene lost 4 bases, with 16 bases spanning the gap.

This clonotype was recorded at least ten times. This chain uses TRBV6-5 with TRBJ2-2; D call uncertain. This CDR3 is 11 amino acids long. Germline CDR1 is MNHEY and CDR2 is SVGAGI. Trimming left V 6 bases short and J 7 bases short, with 6 bases between. The CDR3 protein is CASRKDGELFF. The CDR3 region has the DNA TGTGCCAGCAGGAAGGACGGGGAGCTGTTTTTT.

The table lists this clonotype with a few counts. The chain couples TRBV29-1 to TRBJ2-3; D gene unclear. Per germline, CDR1 SQVTM and CDR2 ANQGSEA. The V end lost 3 bases, the J end lost 2 bases, and 6 bases lay between the germline ends. The CDR3 is made up of 12 amino acids. The chain's CDR3 is CSVERTTDTQYF. The CDR3 DNA reads as TGCAGCGTTGAGAGAACCACAGATACGCAGTATTTT.